There are many counts of the clone carrying this T cell receptor (beta chain). TCRdb analysed the 5' RACE reads with MiXCR anew, one entry per CDR3 protein. The sample lists some 260,000 distinct CDR3 sequences, about 5.2% occurring once. The sample comes from a study of T cells after yellow fever vaccination. Trimming removed 2 bases from V and 5 bases from J, with 16 bases in between. The CDR3 loop spans 15 amino acids. Germline CDR1 is MDHEN and CDR2 is SYDVKM. The sample consisted of CD4+ T cells sorted from PBMCs, taken on the day of the yellow fever booster vaccination. The genes are TRBV28 and TRBJ2-7; D possibly uses TRBD1 or TRBD2 (6 bases each). The clonotype originates from a young man who received the YFV17D yellow fever vaccine. In DNA, the CDR3 is TGTGCCAGCAGTTTAATTGCCGGGGGCGTTGACGAGCAGTACGTC. This sequence encodes CASSLIAGGVDEQYV.